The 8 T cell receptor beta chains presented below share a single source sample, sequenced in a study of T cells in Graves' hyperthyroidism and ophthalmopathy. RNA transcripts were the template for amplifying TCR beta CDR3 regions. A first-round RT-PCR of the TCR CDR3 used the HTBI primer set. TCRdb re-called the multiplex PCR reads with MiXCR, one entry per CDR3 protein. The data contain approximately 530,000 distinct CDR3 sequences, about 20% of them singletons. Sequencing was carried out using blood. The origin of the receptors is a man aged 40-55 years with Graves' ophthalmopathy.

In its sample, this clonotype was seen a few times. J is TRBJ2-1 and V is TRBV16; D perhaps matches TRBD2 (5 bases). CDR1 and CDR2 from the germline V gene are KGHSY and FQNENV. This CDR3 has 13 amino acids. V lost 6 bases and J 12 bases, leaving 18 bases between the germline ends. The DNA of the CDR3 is TGTGCCAGCAGTCAACTTCGGGAAATCGGGCAGTTCTTC. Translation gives CASSQLREIGQFF.

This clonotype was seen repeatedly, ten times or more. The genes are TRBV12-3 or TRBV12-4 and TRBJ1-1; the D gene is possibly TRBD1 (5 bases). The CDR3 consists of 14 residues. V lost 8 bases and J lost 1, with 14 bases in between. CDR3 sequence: CASFVGGGNTEAFF. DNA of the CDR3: TGTGCCAGCTTCGTTGGGGGAGGGAACACTGAAGCTTTCTTT.

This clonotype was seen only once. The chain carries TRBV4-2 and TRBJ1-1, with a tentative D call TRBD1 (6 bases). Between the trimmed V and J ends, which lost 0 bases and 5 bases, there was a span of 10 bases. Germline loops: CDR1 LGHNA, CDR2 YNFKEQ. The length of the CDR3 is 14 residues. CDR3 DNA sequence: TGTGCCAGCAGCCAAGAAGGAAGGGGGACTGAAGCTTTCTTT. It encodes CASSQEGRGTEAFF.

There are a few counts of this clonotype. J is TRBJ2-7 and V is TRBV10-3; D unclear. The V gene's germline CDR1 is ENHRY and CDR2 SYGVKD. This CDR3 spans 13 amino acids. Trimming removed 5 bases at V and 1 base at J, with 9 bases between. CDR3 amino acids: CAISSVSSYEQYF. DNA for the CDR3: TGTGCCATCAGTAGTGTCAGTTCCTACGAGCAGTACTTC.

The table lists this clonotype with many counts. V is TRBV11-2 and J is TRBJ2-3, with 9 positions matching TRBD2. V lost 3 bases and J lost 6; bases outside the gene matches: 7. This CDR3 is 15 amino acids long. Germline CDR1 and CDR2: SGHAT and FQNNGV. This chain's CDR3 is CASSFGSGGWDTQYF. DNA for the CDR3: TGTGCCAGCAGCTTCGGTAGCGGGGGCTGGGATACGCAGTATTTT.

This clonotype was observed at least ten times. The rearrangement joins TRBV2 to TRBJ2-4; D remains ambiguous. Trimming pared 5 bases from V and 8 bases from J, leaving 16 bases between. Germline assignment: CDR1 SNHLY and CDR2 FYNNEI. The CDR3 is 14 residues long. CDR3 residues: CASSLGSSWDIQYF. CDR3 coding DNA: TGTGCCAGCAGTTTAGGATCTTCCTGGGACATTCAGTACTTC.

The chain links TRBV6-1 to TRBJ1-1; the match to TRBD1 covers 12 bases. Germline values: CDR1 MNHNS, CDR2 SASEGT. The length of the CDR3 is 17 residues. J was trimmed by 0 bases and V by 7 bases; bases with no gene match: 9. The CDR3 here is CASTLGGQGAVNTEAFF. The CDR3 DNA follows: TGTGCCAGCACCCTAGGGGGACAGGGGGCCGTGAACACTGAAGCTTTCTTT.

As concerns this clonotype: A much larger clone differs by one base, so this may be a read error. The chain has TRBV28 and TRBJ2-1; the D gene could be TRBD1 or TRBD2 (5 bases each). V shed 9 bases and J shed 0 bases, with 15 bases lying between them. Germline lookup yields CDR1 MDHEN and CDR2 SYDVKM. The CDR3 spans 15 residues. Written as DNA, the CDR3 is TGTGCCAGTAGAGCAGAGGGGACCTCCTACAATGAGCAGTTCTTC. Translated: CASRAEGTSYNEQFF.